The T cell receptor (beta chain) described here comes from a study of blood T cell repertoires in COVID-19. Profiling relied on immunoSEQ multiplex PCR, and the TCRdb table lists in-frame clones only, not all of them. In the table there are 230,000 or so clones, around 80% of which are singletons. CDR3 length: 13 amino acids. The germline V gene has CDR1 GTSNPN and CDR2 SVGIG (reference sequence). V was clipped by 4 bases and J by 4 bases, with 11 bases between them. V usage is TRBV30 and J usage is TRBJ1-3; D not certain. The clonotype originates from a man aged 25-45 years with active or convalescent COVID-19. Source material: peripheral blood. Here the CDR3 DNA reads TGTGCCTGGACCGGTCTCTCGGGAAACACCATATATTTT. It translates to CAWTGLSGNTIYF.